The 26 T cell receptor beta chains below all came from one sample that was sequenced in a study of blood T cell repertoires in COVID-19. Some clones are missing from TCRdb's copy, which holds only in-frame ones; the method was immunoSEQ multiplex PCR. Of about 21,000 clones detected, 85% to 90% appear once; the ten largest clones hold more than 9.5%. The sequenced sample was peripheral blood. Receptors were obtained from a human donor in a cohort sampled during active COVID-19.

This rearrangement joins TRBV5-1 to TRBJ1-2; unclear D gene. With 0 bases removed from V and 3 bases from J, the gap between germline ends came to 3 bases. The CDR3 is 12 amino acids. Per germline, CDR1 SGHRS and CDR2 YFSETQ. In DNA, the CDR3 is TGCGCCAGCAGCTTGGGAGACTATGGCTACACCTTC. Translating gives CASSLGDYGYTF.

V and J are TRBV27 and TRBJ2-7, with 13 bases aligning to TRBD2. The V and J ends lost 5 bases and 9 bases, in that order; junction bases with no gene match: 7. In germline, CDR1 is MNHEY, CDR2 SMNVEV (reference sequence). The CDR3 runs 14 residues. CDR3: CASSPRTSGGLQYF. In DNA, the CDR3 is TGTGCCAGCAGTCCTCGGACTAGCGGGGGCCTGCAGTACTTC.

The CDR3 DNA sequence: TGTGCCAGCTCTTGGGGGGTTCTACAGGAGCAGTACTTC. Protein product: CASSWGVLQEQYF. The V and J genes are TRBV19 and TRBJ2-7; weak D call: TRBD2 (6 bases). V lost 9 bases and J lost 7, with 19 bases in between. This CDR3 contains 13 residues. Per germline, CDR1 LNHDA and CDR2 SQIVND (reference sequence).

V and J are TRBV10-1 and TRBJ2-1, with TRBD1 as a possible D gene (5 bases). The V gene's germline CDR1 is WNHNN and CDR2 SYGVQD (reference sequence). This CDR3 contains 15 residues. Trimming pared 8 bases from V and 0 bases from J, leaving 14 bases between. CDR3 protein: CASGAGLNSYNEQFF. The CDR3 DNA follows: TGCGCCAGCGGAGCAGGGTTAAACTCCTACAATGAGCAGTTCTTC.

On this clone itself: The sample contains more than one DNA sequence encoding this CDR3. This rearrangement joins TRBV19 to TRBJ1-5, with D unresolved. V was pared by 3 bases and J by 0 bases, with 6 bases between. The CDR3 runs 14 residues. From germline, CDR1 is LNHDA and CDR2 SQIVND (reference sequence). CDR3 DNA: TGTGCCAGTAGTATGGGCCATAGCAATCAGCCCCAGCATTTT. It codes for CASSMGHSNQPQHF.

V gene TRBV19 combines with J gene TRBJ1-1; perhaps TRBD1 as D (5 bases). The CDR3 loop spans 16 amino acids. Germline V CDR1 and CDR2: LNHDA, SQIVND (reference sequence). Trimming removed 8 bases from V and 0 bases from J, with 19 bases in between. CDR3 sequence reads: CASRWLGGGLNTEAFF. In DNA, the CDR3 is TGTGCCAGTCGTTGGTTGGGCGGGGGTTTGAACACTGAAGCTTTCTTT. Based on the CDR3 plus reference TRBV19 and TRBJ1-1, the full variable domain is DGGITQSPKYLFRKEGQNVTLSCEQNLNHDAMYWYRQDPGQGLRLIYYSQIVNDFQKGDIAEGYSVSREKKESFPLTVTSAQKNPTAFYLCASRWLGGGLNTEAFFGQGTRLTVV.

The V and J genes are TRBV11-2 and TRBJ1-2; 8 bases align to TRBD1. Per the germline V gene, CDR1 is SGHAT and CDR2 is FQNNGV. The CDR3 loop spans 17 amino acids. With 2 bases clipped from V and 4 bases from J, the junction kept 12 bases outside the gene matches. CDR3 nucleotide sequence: TGTGCCAGCAGCTTACCGACCCAGGGGGCGCCGACCTATGGCTACACCTTC. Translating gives CASSLPTQGAPTYGYTF.

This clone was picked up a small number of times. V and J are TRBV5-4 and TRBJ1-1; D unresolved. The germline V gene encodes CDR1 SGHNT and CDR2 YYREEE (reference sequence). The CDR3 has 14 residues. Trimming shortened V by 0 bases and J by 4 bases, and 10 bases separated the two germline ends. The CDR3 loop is CASSLGGGPTEAFF. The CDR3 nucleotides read TGTGCCAGCAGCTTGGGAGGCGGGCCCACTGAAGCTTTCTTT.

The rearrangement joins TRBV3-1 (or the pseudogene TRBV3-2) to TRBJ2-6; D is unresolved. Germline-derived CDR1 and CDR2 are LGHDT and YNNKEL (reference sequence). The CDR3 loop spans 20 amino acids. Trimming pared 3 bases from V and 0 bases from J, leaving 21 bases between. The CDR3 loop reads CASSHPPGVVSLSGANVLTF. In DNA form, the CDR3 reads TGTGCCAGCAGCCACCCTCCCGGTGTAGTGTCGCTCTCTGGGGCCAACGTCCTGACTTTC.

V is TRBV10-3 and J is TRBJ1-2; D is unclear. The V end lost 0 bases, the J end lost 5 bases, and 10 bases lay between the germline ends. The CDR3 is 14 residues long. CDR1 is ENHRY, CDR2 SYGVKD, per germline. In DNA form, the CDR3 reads TGTGCCATCAGTGAGTCGGGAGACGGGTATGGCTACACCTTC. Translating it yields CAISESGDGYGYTF.

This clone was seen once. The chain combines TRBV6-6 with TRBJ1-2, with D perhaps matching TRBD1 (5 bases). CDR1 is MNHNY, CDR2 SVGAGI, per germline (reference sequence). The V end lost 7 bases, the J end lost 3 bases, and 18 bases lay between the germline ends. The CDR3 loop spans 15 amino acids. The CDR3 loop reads CASTSGDLVYYGYTF. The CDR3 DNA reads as TGTGCCAGCACCTCGGGGGACTTAGTGTACTATGGCTACACCTTC.

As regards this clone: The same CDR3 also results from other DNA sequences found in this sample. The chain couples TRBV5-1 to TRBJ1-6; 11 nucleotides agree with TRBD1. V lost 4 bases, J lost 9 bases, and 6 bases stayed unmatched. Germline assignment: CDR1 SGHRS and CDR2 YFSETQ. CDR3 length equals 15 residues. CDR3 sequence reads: CASSLKGQGGSPLHF. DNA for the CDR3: TGCGCCAGCAGCCTCAAGGGACAGGGGGGTTCACCCCTCCACTTT.

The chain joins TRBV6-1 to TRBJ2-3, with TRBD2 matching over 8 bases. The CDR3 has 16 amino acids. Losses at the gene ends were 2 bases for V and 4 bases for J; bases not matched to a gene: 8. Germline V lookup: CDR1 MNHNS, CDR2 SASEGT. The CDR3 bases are TGTGCCAGCAGTGAATTTGCGGGGGGTGGGGCAGATACGCAGTATTTT. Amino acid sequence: CASSEFAGGGADTQYF.

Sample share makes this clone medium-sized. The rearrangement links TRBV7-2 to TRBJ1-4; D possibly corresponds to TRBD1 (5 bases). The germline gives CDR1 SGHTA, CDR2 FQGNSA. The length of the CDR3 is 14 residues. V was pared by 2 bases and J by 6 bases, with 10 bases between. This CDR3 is CASSLLGRDEKLFF. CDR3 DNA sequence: TGTGCCAGCAGCTTATTAGGCAGGGATGAAAAACTGTTTTTT.

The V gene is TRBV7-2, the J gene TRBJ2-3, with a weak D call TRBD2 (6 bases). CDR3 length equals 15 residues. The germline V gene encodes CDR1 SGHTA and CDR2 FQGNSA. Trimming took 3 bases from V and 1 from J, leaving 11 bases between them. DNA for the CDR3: TGTGCCAGCAGCTTTAGACGGAGGGGCACAGATACGCAGTATTTT. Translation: CASSFRRRGTDTQYF.

CDR3 in amino acids: CASSEEDGTGELFF. The CDR3 region has the DNA TGTGCCAGCAGCGAGGAAGACGGTACCGGGGAGCTGTTTTTT. V and J are TRBV21-1 and TRBJ2-2; the D call in the table, TRBD2, was not verified against the DNA. TRBV21-1 is described as a pseudogene. CDR3 length: 14 residues.

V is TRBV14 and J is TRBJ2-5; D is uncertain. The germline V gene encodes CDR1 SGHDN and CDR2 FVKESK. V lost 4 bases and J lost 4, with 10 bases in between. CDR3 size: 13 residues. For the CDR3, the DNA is TGTGCCAGCAGCCCCCCCTCGGGAGAGACCCAGTACTTC. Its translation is CASSPPSGETQYF.

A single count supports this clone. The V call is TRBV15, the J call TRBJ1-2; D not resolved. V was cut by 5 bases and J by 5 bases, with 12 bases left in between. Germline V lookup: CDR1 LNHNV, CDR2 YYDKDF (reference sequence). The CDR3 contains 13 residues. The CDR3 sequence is CATSPSGAYGYTF. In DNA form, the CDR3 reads TGTGCCACCAGCCCCAGCGGAGCGTATGGCTACACCTTC.

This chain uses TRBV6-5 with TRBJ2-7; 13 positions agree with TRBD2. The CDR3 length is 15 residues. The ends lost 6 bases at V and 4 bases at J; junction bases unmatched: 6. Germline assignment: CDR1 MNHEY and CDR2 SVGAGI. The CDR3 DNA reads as TGTGCCAGCAGGACCGGGACTAGCGGGATTTACGAGCAGTACTTC. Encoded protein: CASRTGTSGIYEQYF.

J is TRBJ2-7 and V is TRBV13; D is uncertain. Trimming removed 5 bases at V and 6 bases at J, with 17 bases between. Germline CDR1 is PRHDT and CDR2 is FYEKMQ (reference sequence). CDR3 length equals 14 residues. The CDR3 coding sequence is TGTGCCAGCAGCCGCCGTTTCGGTCGCGTCGAGCAGTACTTC. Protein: CASSRRFGRVEQYF.

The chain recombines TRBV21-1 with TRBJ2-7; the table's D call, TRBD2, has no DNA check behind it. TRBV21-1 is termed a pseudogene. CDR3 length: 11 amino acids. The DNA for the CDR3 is TGTGCCAGCAGCAAAACTAGCGAGCAGTACTTC. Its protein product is CASSKTSEQYF.

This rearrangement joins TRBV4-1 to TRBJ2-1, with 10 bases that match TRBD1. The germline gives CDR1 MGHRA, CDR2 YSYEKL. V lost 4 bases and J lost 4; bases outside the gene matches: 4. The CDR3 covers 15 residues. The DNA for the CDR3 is TGCGCCAGCAGCCTCGGACAGGGGGAGTACAATGAGCAGTTCTTC. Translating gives CASSLGQGEYNEQFF.

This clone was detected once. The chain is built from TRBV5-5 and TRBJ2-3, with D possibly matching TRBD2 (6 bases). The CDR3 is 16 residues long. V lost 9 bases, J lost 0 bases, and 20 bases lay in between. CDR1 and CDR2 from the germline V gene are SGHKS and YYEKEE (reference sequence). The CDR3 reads CATTRGLAASTDTQYF. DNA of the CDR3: TGTGCCACAACCCGAGGGTTAGCGGCTAGCACAGATACGCAGTATTTT.

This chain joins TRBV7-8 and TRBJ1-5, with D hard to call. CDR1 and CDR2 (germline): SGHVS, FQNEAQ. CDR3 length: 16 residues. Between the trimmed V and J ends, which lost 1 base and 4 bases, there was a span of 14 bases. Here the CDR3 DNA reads TGTGCCAGCAGCTTAGACCCTCAGACTGGTAATCAGCCCCAGCATTTT. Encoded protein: CASSLDPQTGNQPQHF. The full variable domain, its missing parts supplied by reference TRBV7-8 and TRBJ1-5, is GAGVSQSPRYKVAKRGQDVALRCDPISGHVSLFWYQQALGQGPEFLTYFQNEAQLDKSGLPSDRFFAERPEGSVSTLKIQRTQQEDSAVYLCASSLDPQTGNQPQHFGDGTRLSIL.

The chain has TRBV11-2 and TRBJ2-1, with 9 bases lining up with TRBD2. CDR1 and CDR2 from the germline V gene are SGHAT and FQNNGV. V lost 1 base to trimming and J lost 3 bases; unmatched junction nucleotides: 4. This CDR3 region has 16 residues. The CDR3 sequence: CASSLVAGDNYNEQFF. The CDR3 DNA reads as TGTGCCAGCAGCTTAGTAGCGGGGGACAACTACAATGAGCAGTTCTTC.

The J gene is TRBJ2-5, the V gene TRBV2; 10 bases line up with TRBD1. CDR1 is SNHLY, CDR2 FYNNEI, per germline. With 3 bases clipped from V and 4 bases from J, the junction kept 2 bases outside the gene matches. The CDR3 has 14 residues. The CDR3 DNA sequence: TGTGCCAGCAGTGACGACAGGGGGCGAGAGACCCAGTACTTC. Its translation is CASSDDRGRETQYF. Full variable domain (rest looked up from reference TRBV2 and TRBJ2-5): EPEVTQTPSHQVTQMGQEVILRCVPISNHLYFYWYRQILGQKVEFLVSFYNNEISEKSEIFDDQFSVERPDGSNFTLKIRSTKLEDSAMYFCASSDDRGRETQYFGPGTRLLVL.